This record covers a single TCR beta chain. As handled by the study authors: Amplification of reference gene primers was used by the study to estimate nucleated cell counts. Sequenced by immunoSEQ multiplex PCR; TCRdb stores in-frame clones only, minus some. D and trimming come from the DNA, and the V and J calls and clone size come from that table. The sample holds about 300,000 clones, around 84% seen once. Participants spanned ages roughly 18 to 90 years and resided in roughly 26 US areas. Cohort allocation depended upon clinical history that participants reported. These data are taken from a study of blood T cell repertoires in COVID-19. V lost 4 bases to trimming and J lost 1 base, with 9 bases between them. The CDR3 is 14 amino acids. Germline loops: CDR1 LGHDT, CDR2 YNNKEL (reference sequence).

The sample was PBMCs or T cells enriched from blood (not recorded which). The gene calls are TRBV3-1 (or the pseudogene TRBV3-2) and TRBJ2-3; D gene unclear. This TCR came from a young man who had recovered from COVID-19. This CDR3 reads CASSLSAGTDTQYF. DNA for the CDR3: TGTGCCAGCAGCCTAAGTGCGGGCACAGATACGCAGTATTTT.